These T cell receptor beta chains were read from a single sample in a study of shared clonotypes between healthy human individuals. Only in-frame clones appear in the TCRdb table, and some are missing; sequencing was by immunoSEQ multiplex PCR. The table lists around 1 million clones, 70% to 85% of them singletons. The sequencing input was memory CD4+ T cells sorted from blood. The source of these receptors is a man aged 18 to 35 in good health. Both conserved end residues are part of each CDR3.

>TRBJ2-7|TRBV18
CASSTGTPYEQYF
>TRBJ1-5|TRBV5-4
CASSLTAGGEGNQPQHF
>TRBJ2-7|TRBV21-1
CASSKWAPTSYEQYF
>TRBJ2-2|TRBV30
CACLGPAGVTGELFF
>TRBJ2-5|TRBV4-1
CASSQVGTSSQETQYF
>TRBJ2-5|TRBV6-1
CASRDRGYQETQYF
>TRBJ2-3|TRBV6-1
CASSERRGGRNTQYF
>TRBJ2-3|TRBV5-6
CASSPQGLAATDTQYF
>TRBJ1-2|TRBV5-4
CASSLGGGQGIANYGYTF
>TRBJ2-3|TRBV7-6
CASSLAGLDADTQYF
>TRBJ1-2|TRBV7-2
CASGRRSYGYTF
>TRBJ2-1|TRBV2
CASSRGIATYNEQFF
>TRBJ1-2|TRBV2
CASSRTDRVDYGYTF
>TRBJ2-2|TRBV1
CTSSRLTGLADTGELFF
>TRBJ2-1|TRBV12-5
CASGHRGRNNEQFF
>TRBJ1-6|TRBV19
CASSLDRWNSPLHF
>TRBJ1-5|TRBV4-1
CASSQDNYQPQHF